Presented here are 30 T cell receptor beta chains from one specimen sequenced in a study of cytomegalovirus exposure and HLA in healthy donors. PCR amplification relied on 60 Vbeta primers (plus 13 Jbeta primers). Method: immunoSEQ multiplex PCR; TCRdb's copy keeps in-frame clones and lacks some. The sample has 140,000 to 150,000 clones, almost 80% seen once; the top ten hold 6.5% to 8.5%. Sequenced input: PBMCs. The receptors were sampled from a woman in her thirties or forties in good health and CMV-seropositive.

The chain is built from TRBV27 and TRBJ1-6; D gene ambiguous. CDR1 is MNHEY and CDR2 is SMNVEV in the germline V gene (reference sequence). The CDR3 contains 16 residues. Trimming took off 2 bases at V and 0 bases at J, with 8 bases between the two ends. CDR3 DNA sequence: TGTGCCAGCAGTTTACTCCCAGGCTCCTATAATTCACCCCTCCACTTT. Translation gives CASSLLPGSYNSPLHF.

The chain recombines TRBV5-6 with TRBJ1-2; D not certain. This CDR3 has 12 residues. V shed 6 bases and J shed 3 bases, with 9 bases lying between them. The germline CDR1 and CDR2 sequences are SGHDT and YYEEEE. CDR3 bases: TGTGCCAGCACGTGGAGCGACTATGGCTACACCTTC. Its translation is CASTWSDYGYTF.

This chain connects TRBV19 to TRBJ2-3; 8 nucleotides align to TRBD2. Losses at the gene ends were 3 bases for V and 0 bases for J; bases not matched to a gene: 2. The CDR3 extends over 15 amino acids. CDR1 and CDR2 from the germline V gene are LNHDA and SQIVND (reference sequence). In DNA form, the CDR3 reads TGTGCCAGTAGTATTAGCGGGGTGAGCACAGATACGCAGTATTTT. Protein sequence: CASSISGVSTDTQYF.

The gene calls are TRBV19 and TRBJ1-2; possible D gene TRBD1, 5 bases. The CDR3 length is 12 residues. Germline CDR1 and CDR2: LNHDA and SQIVND (reference sequence). V dropped 5 bases and J dropped 7 bases, with 11 bases sitting between them. The DNA of the CDR3 is TGTGCCAGTAGTGTGTTAGGGGTTGGCTACACCTTC. It yields the protein CASSVLGVGYTF.

The chain couples TRBV7-9 to TRBJ1-1, with TRBD1 as a possible D gene (5 bases). The CDR3 is made up of 14 amino acids. Trimming removed 3 bases at V and 5 bases at J, with 13 bases between. Germline-derived CDR1 and CDR2 are SEHNR and FQNEAQ (reference sequence). The chain's CDR3 is CASSFLQGGTEAFF. The DNA for the CDR3 is TGTGCCAGCAGCTTTTTGCAGGGCGGTACTGAAGCTTTCTTT. Complete variable domain (other parts from reference TRBV7-9 and TRBJ1-1): DTGVSQNPRHKITKRGQNVTFRCDPISEHNRLYWYRQTLGQGPEFLTYFQNEAQLEKSRLLSDRFSAERPKGSFSTLEIQRTEQGDSAMYLCASSFLQGGTEAFFGQGTRLTVV.

Here the CDR3 reads CASGDRDSYEQYF. CDR3 nucleotides: TGTGCCAGCGGGGACAGGGACTCCTACGAGCAGTACTTC. This chain uses TRBV2 with TRBJ2-7, with 9 nucleotides matching TRBD1. The J segment lost 0 bases and the V segment lost 8 bases, leaving 2 bases of the junction unmatched. Germline lookup yields CDR1 SNHLY and CDR2 FYNNEI. The CDR3 is made up of 13 amino acids.

V and J are TRBV5-1 and TRBJ1-1; the D is unclear. The V end was cut by 2 bases, the J end by 3 bases, with 11 bases between. The CDR3 covers 14 residues. CDR1 and CDR2 from the germline V gene are SGHRS and YFSETQ. CDR3 DNA sequence: TGCGCCAGCAGCTTCGCCGGGAGCTACACTGAAGCTTTCTTT. It codes for CASSFAGSYTEAFF.

This clone was observed a handful of times. This rearrangement joins TRBV6-5 to TRBJ2-7, with TRBD1 as a possible D gene (5 bases). Between the trimmed V and J ends, which lost 0 bases and 9 bases, there was a span of 9 bases. The germline gives CDR1 MNHEY, CDR2 SVGAGI. This CDR3 contains 12 residues. The chain's CDR3 is CASSYSGAVQYF. The CDR3 DNA follows: TGTGCCAGCAGTTACTCTGGGGCGGTGCAGTACTTC.

The table lists this clone with a few counts. The chain has TRBV6-1 and TRBJ1-1, with no clear D. This CDR3 comprises 14 residues. V was clipped by 6 bases and J by 5 bases, with 16 bases between them. Germline-derived CDR1 and CDR2 are MNHNS and SASEGT. In DNA, the CDR3 is TGTGCCAGCAGCGTCGGGGTCAGTGGGACTGAAGCTTTCTTT. Protein: CASSVGVSGTEAFF.

The chain couples TRBV9 to TRBJ1-6; D gene unclear. This CDR3 contains 13 residues. Germline-derived CDR1 and CDR2 are SGDLS and YYNGEE. V lost 4 bases, J lost 8 bases, and 10 bases lay in between. CDR3 in amino acids: CASSSRPDSPLHF. The CDR3 DNA is TGTGCCAGCAGCTCTAGACCGGATTCACCCCTCCACTTT.

The chain recombines TRBV12-1 with TRBJ1-5; the D call TRBD1 from the table was never checked on the DNA. TRBV12-1 is classified as a pseudogene. CDR3 length equals 18 residues. CDR3 DNA sequence: TGTGCCAGGAGACAGGGATCGTCCGGGACTTATAGCAATCAGCCCCAGCATTTT. Translating it yields CARRQGSSGTYSNQPQHF.

This clone showed up just a few times. This sequence joins TRBV7-9 and TRBJ1-6, with 7 bases fitting TRBD1. CDR1 and CDR2 from the germline V gene are SEHNR and FQNEAQ (reference sequence). V gave up 1 base and J gave up 0 bases; unmatched junction bases: 9. The CDR3 totals 19 residues. The CDR3 DNA reads TGTGCCAGCAGCTTAGGGGTGGGACAGAGTAGCTCCTATAATTCACCCCTCCACTTT. It translates to CASSLGVGQSSSYNSPLHF.

This rearrangement joins TRBV19 to TRBJ2-7; TRBD1 aligns across 9 bases. V dropped 0 bases and J dropped 4; count of bases not matched to a gene: 4. The CDR3 contains 15 residues. Germline CDR1 LNHDA, CDR2 SQIVND (reference sequence). CDR3 bases: TGTGCCAGTAGTATAGAGAACAGGGGGCCTTACGAGCAGTACTTC. This encodes CASSIENRGPYEQYF.

This clone has only one observation. The chain recombines TRBV6-6 with TRBJ2-1, with TRBD2 identical over 11 bases. The V gene end was trimmed by 6 bases and the J gene end by 4 bases; junction bases not matched to a gene: 5. CDR1 is MNHNY and CDR2 is SVGAGI in the germline V gene (reference sequence). This CDR3 is built from 15 residues. The chain's CDR3 is CASRDVAGGYNEQFF. The CDR3 bases are TGTGCCAGCAGAGACGTAGCGGGGGGGTACAATGAGCAGTTCTTC.

This clone was detected once. The CDR3 nucleotides read TGTGCCAGCGGGAGGGGATCCAATGAGCAGTTCTTC. Its translation is CASGRGSNEQFF. V gene TRBV2 combines with J gene TRBJ2-1, with 7 bases matching TRBD2. Germline V gene lookup returns CDR1 SNHLY and CDR2 FYNNEI. This CDR3 contains 12 residues. The trim removed 8 bases at V and 6 bases at J, leaving 4 bases unmatched.

The chain has TRBV5-1 and TRBJ2-1; 14 bases fit TRBD2. The CDR3 has 16 residues. Per germline, CDR1 SGHRS and CDR2 YFSETQ. V gave up 7 bases and J gave up 6 bases; unmatched junction bases: 9. CDR3 DNA: TGCGCCAGCGCATCGATGACTAGCGGGGGGGGCAATGAGCAGTTCTTC. It specifies CASASMTSGGGNEQFF.

As regards this clone: A read error is likely here: a far larger clone is one base away. The rearrangement links TRBV13 to TRBJ2-1; D gene unclear. Germline CDR1 PRHDT, CDR2 FYEKMQ (reference sequence). The CDR3 runs 11 residues. With 5 bases removed from V and 5 bases from J, the gap between germline ends came to 4 bases. The CDR3: CASSGHNEQFF. The CDR3 DNA is TGTGCCAGCAGCGGCCACAATGAGCAGTTCTTC.

The chain is built from TRBV25-1 and TRBJ1-2, with 7 bases lining up with TRBD1. This CDR3 is built from 12 residues. The germline V gene encodes CDR1 MGHDK and CDR2 SYGVNS. Trimming cost V 9 bases and J 6 bases; bases outside gene matches: 7. CDR3 coding DNA: TGTGCCAGTGGCGGGACAGCCCATGGCTACACCTTC. Protein: CASGGTAHGYTF.

This chain uses TRBV28 with TRBJ1-3; possible D gene TRBD1, 6 bases. The CDR3 extends over 15 amino acids. From germline, CDR1 is MDHEN and CDR2 SYDVKM. Trimming removed 10 bases at V and 1 base at J, with 17 bases between. CDR3 amino acids: CATRSGAGSGNTIYF. The CDR3 nucleotides read TGTGCCACCCGATCAGGGGCAGGTTCTGGAAACACCATATATTTT. The full variable domain, with the rest looked up from reference TRBV28 and TRBJ1-3, is DVKVTQSSRYLVKRTGEKVFLECVQDMDHENMFWYRQDPGLGLRLIYFSYDVKMKEKGDIPEGYSVSREKKERFSLILESASTNQTSMYLCATRSGAGSGNTIYFGEGSWLTVV.

The CDR3 bases are TGTGCCAGCAGCTTTCAGGGCTTGGGGACTGAAGCTTTCTTT. This sequence encodes CASSFQGLGTEAFF. The rearrangement joins TRBV7-9 to TRBJ1-1; the D gene is possibly TRBD1 (5 bases). Trimming pared 3 bases from V and 5 bases from J, leaving 13 bases between. This CDR3 contains 14 residues. Looked up from germline, CDR1 is SEHNR and CDR2 is FQNEAQ (reference sequence).

Notes on this clone: An end of the junction differs from the germline gene, which may be a read error. The chain has TRBV7-6 and TRBJ2-5, with D unclear. The CDR3 has 12 residues. Looked up from germline, CDR1 is SGHVS and CDR2 is FNYEAQ. The CDR3 nucleotides are TGTGCCAGCAGCTTCCGGAGTCAGACCCTGTACTTC. Translation: CASSFRSQTLYF. The whole variable domain, remainder taken from reference TRBV7-6 and TRBJ2-5, is GAGVSQSPRYKVTKRGQDVALRCDPISGHVSLYWYRQALGQGPEFLTYFNYEAQQDKSGLPNDRFSAERPEGSISTLTIQRTEQRDSAMYRCASSFRSQTLYFGPGTRLLVL.

V and J are TRBV12-5 and TRBJ1-1, with 7 positions matching TRBD1. Per germline, CDR1 LGHNT and CDR2 FRNRAP. The CDR3 contains 14 residues. With 6 bases clipped from V and 3 bases from J, the junction kept 7 bases outside the gene matches. The CDR3 protein is CASGPRDSYTEAFF. In DNA form, the CDR3 reads TGTGCTAGTGGCCCACGGGACAGCTACACTGAAGCTTTCTTT.

The chain employs TRBV18 and TRBJ1-2; weak D call: TRBD1 (5 bases). Per the germline V gene, CDR1 is KGHSH and CDR2 is LQKENI. The V and J ends lost 3 bases and 1 base respectively, with 6 bases between them. The CDR3 has 13 residues. CDR3: CASSPDINYGYTF. Written as DNA, the CDR3 is TGTGCCAGCTCACCGGACATTAACTATGGCTACACCTTC. The complete variable domain, with remaining parts taken from reference TRBV18 and TRBJ1-2, reads NAGVMQNPRHLVRRRGQEARLRCSPMKGHSHVYWYRQLPEEGLKFMVYLQKENIIDESGMPKERFSAEFPKEGPSILRIQQVVRGDSAAYFCASSPDINYGYTFGSGTRLTVV.

The chain links TRBV7-6 to TRBJ2-7; 10 nucleotides line up with TRBD1. J gave up 6 bases and V 0 bases, and 5 bases lay outside the gene matches. The CDR3 consists of 15 residues. The germline gives CDR1 SGHVS, CDR2 FNYEAQ. The chain's CDR3 is CASSLADRGLREQYF. The CDR3 nucleotides are TGTGCCAGCAGCTTAGCCGACAGGGGGCTGCGCGAGCAGTACTTC.

This clone came up a few times. The J gene is TRBJ2-1, the V gene TRBV5-1; the match to TRBD2 covers 14 bases. This CDR3 comprises 19 residues. V shed 3 bases, J shed 0 bases, and the junction held 8 bases outside the gene matches. The germline V gene encodes CDR1 SGHRS and CDR2 YFSETQ. The CDR3 DNA sequence: TGCGCCAGCAGCTGGACGACTAGCGGGGGGGCCAGCTCCTACAATGAGCAGTTCTTC. Encoded protein: CASSWTTSGGASSYNEQFF.

This clone was observed a handful of times. V usage is TRBV5-4 and J usage is TRBJ2-7; 12 bases align to TRBD2. Germline CDR1 and CDR2: SGHNT and YYREEE (reference sequence). The CDR3 extends over 16 amino acids. With 0 bases clipped from V and 2 bases from J, the junction kept 3 bases outside the gene matches. Here the CDR3 DNA reads TGTGCCAGCAGCTTGGAACTAGCGGGGGGAACCTACGAGCAGTACTTC. Translated, it gives CASSLELAGGTYEQYF.

V gene TRBV6-5 combines with J gene TRBJ1-2; possible D gene TRBD1, 6 bases. Trimming shortened V by 2 bases and J by 2 bases, and 9 bases separated the two germline ends. The CDR3 is made up of 14 amino acids. Germline V gene lookup returns CDR1 MNHEY and CDR2 SVGAGI. DNA for the CDR3: TGTGCCAGCAGTTACCGGGGGGCCAACTATGGCTACACCTTC. Encoded protein: CASSYRGANYGYTF.

The chain employs TRBV5-1 and TRBJ1-2; 7 bases agree with TRBD1. The CDR3 consists of 13 residues. Germline V lookup: CDR1 SGHRS, CDR2 YFSETQ. V lost 1 base, J lost 8 bases, and 5 bases stayed unmatched. The CDR3 spells CASSLKLDRGYTF. In DNA, the CDR3 is TGCGCCAGCAGCTTGAAATTGGACAGGGGCTACACCTTC.

This clone came up a few times. This chain connects TRBV2 to TRBJ1-1, with a weak D call TRBD1 (6 bases). This CDR3 contains 13 residues. Looked up from germline, CDR1 is SNHLY and CDR2 is FYNNEI. Trimming stripped 7 bases from V and 1 base from J, with 10 bases between. The CDR3, as DNA: TGTGCCAGCATAGGACAGCCGAACACTGAAGCTTTCTTT. Amino acids: CASIGQPNTEAFF.

The V gene is TRBV5-1, the J gene TRBJ2-7, with D perhaps matching TRBD1 (6 bases). The CDR3 spans 11 residues. V was cut by 4 bases and J by 7 bases, with 9 bases left in between. Germline loops: CDR1 SGHRS, CDR2 YFSETQ. The CDR3 spells CASSLGTEQYF. DNA of the CDR3: TGCGCCAGCAGCCTTGGGACAGAGCAGTACTTC.